This TCR beta chain is drawn from a study of blood T cell repertoires in COVID-19. Across the whole study: Material from acute and convalescent COVID-19 was sourced from the United States, Italy and Spain. T cells, B-cell-depleted T cells, or PBMCs supplied cDNA or gDNA.

With regard to this clone: This CDR3 is also generated by other DNA sequences in the sample.

The ends lost 0 bases at V and 10 bases at J; junction bases unmatched: 5. The CDR3 is 15 residues long. Per germline, CDR1 SGHRS and CDR2 YFSETQ. Authors' analysis steps: From reference gene primer amplification, estimates of nucleated cell counts were derived. Sequencing was performed with immunoSEQ multiplex PCR; in TCRdb, only in-frame clones are kept and a portion is missing. V, J and clone size are those of that table, while D and trimming were read from the DNA. This sample yields under 300,000 clones, of which approximately 86% are seen a single time; more than 6% belongs to the top ten. The sequencing input was peripheral blood. The source of this sequence is a man aged 55 to 70 who had recovered from COVID-19. V and J are TRBV5-1 and TRBJ2-1; 12 bases match TRBD2. In DNA, the CDR3 is TGCGCCAGCAGCTTGGTACTAGCGGGGGGCGGGGAGCAGTTCTTC. Protein product: CASSLVLAGGGEQFF. Based on the CDR3 plus reference TRBV5-1 and TRBJ2-1, the full variable domain is KAGVTQTPRYLIKTRGQQVTLSCSPISGHRSVSWYQQTPGQGLQFLFEYFSETQRNKGNFPGRFSGRQFSNSRSEMNVSTLELGDSALYLCASSLVLAGGGEQFFGPGTRLTVL.